This TCR beta chain comes out of a study of T cell responses to AZD1222 COVID-19 vaccine. The CDR3 loop spans 13 amino acids. V was pared by 4 bases and J by 2 bases, with 8 bases between. Germline CDR1 and CDR2: SGHAT and FQNNGV. The table came from immunoSEQ multiplex PCR; TCRdb's copy has only in-frame clones and leaves some out. Of approximately 100,000 clones listed, more than 75% are singletons. This material consisted of peripheral blood, taken 28 days after the second dose of the MenACWY control vaccine. The V gene is TRBV11-2, the J gene TRBJ1-2; TRBD1 might be the D (6 bases). The sequence came from an adult who received the MenACWY meningococcal vaccine as a control. CDR3 region: CASSSGQNYGYTF. The CDR3 DNA sequence: TGTGCCAGCAGCTCGGGACAAAACTATGGCTACACCTTC.